Below are 4 T cell receptor beta chains sequenced from a single sample in a study of T cell repertoires in cytomegalovirus infection. TCRdb re-derived calls from the reads in MiXCR, one entry per CDR3 protein. The sample lists nearly 450,000 distinct CDR3 sequences; 30% to 40% were seen once. Sequenced sample: PBMCs. The receptors shown here come from a human donor in good health (CMV status not recorded). Some clones in this sample may be carry-over from other donors' samples.

This clonotype turned up a few times. The CDR3 loop reads CASSVDRGAYEQYF. Here the CDR3 DNA reads TGTGCCAGCAGCGTGGACAGGGGGGCCTACGAGCAGTACTTC. The chain employs TRBV7-6 and TRBJ2-7; TRBD1 matches at 10 bases. The V and J ends lost 5 bases and 2 bases, in that order; junction bases with no gene match: 3. The CDR3 contains 14 residues. The germline V gene has CDR1 SGHVS and CDR2 FNYEAQ.

The V gene is TRBV4-1, the J gene TRBJ2-2, with D tentatively TRBD1 (5 bases). This CDR3 has 17 residues. Germline lookup yields CDR1 MGHRA and CDR2 YSYEKL. The V end was cut by 3 bases, the J end by 1 base, with 15 bases between. The CDR3, as DNA: TGCGCCAGCAGCCACCACCCAGGGATTTTGAACACCGGGGAGCTGTTTTTT. It is translated as CASSHHPGILNTGELFF.

The CDR3 here is CASSTPATYGYTF. The CDR3 region has the DNA TGTGCCAGTAGTACCCCAGCTACCTATGGCTACACCTTC. The gene calls are TRBV19 and TRBJ1-2; D is unresolved. The V gene lost 4 bases and the J gene lost 4 bases, with 10 bases spanning the gap. Germline values: CDR1 LNHDA, CDR2 SQIVND (reference sequence). The CDR3 extends over 13 amino acids.

This clonotype was picked up a small number of times. This chain connects TRBV13 to TRBJ1-1; D is undetermined. CDR1 is PRHDT and CDR2 is FYEKMQ in the germline V gene (reference sequence). The CDR3 runs 14 residues. Trimming shortened V by 7 bases and J by 4 bases, and 16 bases separated the two germline ends. The CDR3 bases are TGTGCCAGCATCCCCGCGGTACGGGTCACTGAAGCTTTCTTT. This gives the protein CASIPAVRVTEAFF.